This T cell receptor (beta chain) was identified in a study of shared clonotypes between healthy human individuals. Here immunoSEQ multiplex PCR was the method, and the copy in TCRdb shows in-frame clones only, minus some. Among around 600,000 clones listed, 95% were seen once. A note on this clone: Antigen specificity is unknown.

Naive CD8 populations comprised CD45RO-negative cells positively selected for CCR7, excluding terminally differentiated effector memory CD45RA+ cells. Among the donors, all were Caucasian adults who lived in Nashville, Tennessee. Germline CDR1 is SEHNR and CDR2 is FQNEAQ (reference sequence). Trimming removed 5 bases from V and 3 bases from J; junction bases left unmatched: 10. The CDR3 extends over 16 amino acids. The study's findings and limits: Clonotype sharing across a few donors was observed for around 5.1% of naive CD4 clonotypes. Larger estimated richness was generally seen in naive subsets than in memory subsets. Unshared clonotypes carried lower generation probabilities than those common to all four donors.

This sequence originates from a woman between 25 and 40 years old in good health. V usage is TRBV7-9 and J usage is TRBJ2-7, with 10 bases matching TRBD1. Source material: naive CD8+ T cells sorted from blood. CDR3 bases: TGTGCCAGCAGCGGAAACCGGGACAGGGGATACTACGAGCAGTACTTC. Its translation is CASSGNRDRGYYEQYF.